One and the same sample provided the 13 T cell receptor beta chains below, sequenced in a study of T cell responses to AZD1222 COVID-19 vaccine. Sequencing was performed with immunoSEQ multiplex PCR; in TCRdb, only in-frame clones are kept and a portion is missing. The sample carries approximately 140,000 clones, about 92% recorded once. The specimen was peripheral blood, collected 28 days after the second AZD1222 dose. The receptors were gathered from an adult who received the AZD1222 COVID-19 vaccine.

The rearrangement uses TRBV7-2 and TRBJ1-1; possible D gene TRBD1, 5 bases. The V end lost 3 bases, the J end lost 5 bases, and 16 bases lay between the germline ends. CDR3 length: 15 amino acids. From germline, CDR1 is SGHTA and CDR2 FQGNSA. The CDR3 DNA sequence: TGTGCCAGCAGCTTCGGAATGGGGGGTCGGACTGAAGCTTTCTTT. It yields the protein CASSFGMGGRTEAFF.

The chain uses TRBV9 and TRBJ1-6, with D perhaps matching TRBD1 (6 bases). Germline values: CDR1 SGDLS, CDR2 YYNGEE. Trimming stripped 5 bases from V and 5 bases from J, with 11 bases between. The CDR3 length is 14 residues. In nucleotides, the CDR3 is TGTGCCAGCAGGACAGGCGTCAATAATTCACCCCTCCACTTT. Translating it yields CASRTGVNNSPLHF.

This chain links TRBV2 with TRBJ2-1; 7 nucleotides align to TRBD2. The CDR3 covers 15 residues. V gave up 6 bases and J gave up 1 base; unmatched junction bases: 6. The germline gives CDR1 SNHLY, CDR2 FYNNEI. The CDR3 is CASRTLADSYNEQFF. CDR3 nucleotide sequence: TGTGCCAGCAGGACTCTAGCGGATTCCTACAATGAGCAGTTCTTC.

This chain uses TRBV7-8 with TRBJ2-7; D is unclear. Trimming removed 0 bases at V and 7 bases at J, with 10 bases between. The CDR3 consists of 13 residues. Germline V gene lookup returns CDR1 SGHVS and CDR2 FQNEAQ. The CDR3, as DNA: TGTGCCAGCAGCTTAGCGCTGGGTGGAGAGCAGTACTTC. Its protein is CASSLALGGEQYF.

The CDR3 spells CSARTGEETQYF. The CDR3 nucleotides read TGCAGCGCACGGACAGGGGAAGAGACCCAGTACTTC. The genes are TRBV29-1 and TRBJ2-5, with 9 nucleotides matching TRBD1. The trim removed 7 bases at V and 3 bases at J, leaving 3 bases unmatched. The CDR3 contains 12 residues. The V gene's germline CDR1 is SQVTM and CDR2 ANQGSEA.

The V and J genes are TRBV9 and TRBJ2-7; maybe TRBD2 (6 bases). The CDR3 has 13 residues. V lost 3 bases to trimming and J lost 2 bases, with 9 bases between them. Germline CDR1 SGDLS, CDR2 YYNGEE. CDR3 DNA sequence: TGTGCCAGCAGCGGGACGGGAGCCTACGAGCAGTACTTC. It encodes CASSGTGAYEQYF.

The J gene is TRBJ1-6, the V gene TRBV2; no clear D gene. The CDR3 is 13 amino acids. The germline CDR1 and CDR2 sequences are SNHLY and FYNNEI. Between the trimmed V and J ends, which lost 9 bases and 7 bases, there was a span of 13 bases. In DNA form, the CDR3 reads TGTGCCAGATCACTCCGAGGGAATTCACCCCTCCACTTT. This gives the protein CARSLRGNSPLHF.

The gene calls are TRBV4-1 and TRBJ1-6; 12 bases are a match to TRBD1. Looked up from germline, CDR1 is MGHRA and CDR2 is YSYEKL. The CDR3 covers 15 residues. Germline trimming cut 4 bases from V and 10 bases from J; bases unmatched to any gene: 5. The CDR3 loop is CASSRGQGAISPLHF. As DNA, the CDR3 is TGCGCCAGCAGCCGGGGACAGGGGGCGATCTCACCCCTCCACTTT.

The chain recombines TRBV27 with TRBJ2-2; D might be TRBD2 (6 bases). Germline values: CDR1 MNHEY, CDR2 SMNVEV (reference sequence). The V gene lost 1 base and the J gene lost 2 bases, with 20 bases spanning the gap. The CDR3 has 19 residues. CDR3 DNA: TGTGCCAGCAGTTTATTCGTAGGGGACTTCCAACCCAACACCGGGGAGCTGTTTTTT. It translates to CASSLFVGDFQPNTGELFF.

V is TRBV24-1 and J is TRBJ1-5, with D maybe TRBD1 (6 bases). Per the germline V gene, CDR1 is KGHDR and CDR2 is SFDVKD. Between the trimmed V and J ends, which lost 5 bases and 5 bases, there was a span of 12 bases. This CDR3 has 14 residues. CDR3 DNA: TGTGCCACCAGTGCTCCGGACAGCCATCAGCCCCAGCATTTT. It yields the protein CATSAPDSHQPQHF.

CDR3 DNA: TGTGCCAGCAGTCCTAGACTAGCGGGAGTAACTCGGGGATCCTACGAGCAGTACTTC. This gives the protein CASSPRLAGVTRGSYEQYF. The genes are TRBV7-2 and TRBJ2-7, with 12 nucleotides matching TRBD2. Germline loops: CDR1 SGHTA, CDR2 FQGNSA. CDR3 length equals 19 residues. Germline trimming cut 6 bases from V and 1 base from J; bases unmatched to any gene: 16.

This clone was picked up one time. V usage is TRBV30 and J usage is TRBJ1-5; 7 bases match TRBD1. The trim removed 8 bases at V and 5 bases at J, leaving 3 bases unmatched. The CDR3 is 11 residues long. Germline V gives CDR1 GTSNPN, CDR2 SVGIG (reference sequence). The CDR3 DNA follows: TGTGCCGGCGACAGGGATCAGCCCCAGCATTTT. Translating it yields CAGDRDQPQHF.

The chain employs TRBV7-6 and TRBJ1-2; D may be TRBD1 (5 bases). Trimming removed 4 bases from V and 13 bases from J, with 19 bases in between. Germline V lookup: CDR1 SGHVS, CDR2 FNYEAQ. This CDR3 spans 13 amino acids. CDR3 sequence reads: CASSSPTSGTLTF. In DNA form, the CDR3 reads TGTGCCAGCAGCTCCCCTACGTCAGGGACTCTCACCTTC. The full variable domain, its missing parts supplied by reference TRBV7-6 and TRBJ1-2, is GAGVSQSPRYKVTKRGQDVALRCDPISGHVSLYWYRQALGQGPEFLTYFNYEAQQDKSGLPNDRFSAERPEGSISTLTIQRTEQRDSAMYRCASSSPTSGTLTFGSGTRLTVV.